The T cell receptor beta chain under discussion was sequenced for a study of blood T cell repertoires in COVID-19. As for the study in general: PBMCs, B-cell-depleted T cells, or T cells provided the cDNA or gDNA that made up the material.

Trimming took 4 bases from V and 4 from J, leaving 16 bases between them. Per the germline V gene, CDR1 is MRHNA and CDR2 is SNTAGT. This CDR3 contains 15 residues. Here immunoSEQ multiplex PCR was the method, and the copy in TCRdb shows in-frame clones only, minus some. Among more than 130,000 clones, under 90% were seen once, and the ten largest hold about 7%. This chain joins TRBV6-4 and TRBJ1-2, with D maybe TRBD1 (5 bases). Sequenced material: peripheral blood. The receptor comes from a human donor in a cohort sampled during active COVID-19. Written as DNA, the CDR3 is TGTGCCAGCAGTGCTAACCCGGAGGGGTCCTATGGCTACACCTTC. Protein sequence: CASSANPEGSYGYTF.